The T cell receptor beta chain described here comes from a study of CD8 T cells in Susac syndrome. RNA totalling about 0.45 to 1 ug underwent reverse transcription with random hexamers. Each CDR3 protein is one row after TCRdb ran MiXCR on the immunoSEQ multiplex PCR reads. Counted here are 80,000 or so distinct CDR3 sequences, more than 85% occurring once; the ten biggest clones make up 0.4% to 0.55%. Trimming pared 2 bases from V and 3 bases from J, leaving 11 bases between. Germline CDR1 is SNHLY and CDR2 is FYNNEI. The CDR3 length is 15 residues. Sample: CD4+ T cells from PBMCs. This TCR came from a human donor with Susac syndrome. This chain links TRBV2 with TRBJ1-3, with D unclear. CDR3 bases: TGTGCCAGCAGTGAAACGCGCGGCGGTGGAAACACCATATATTTT. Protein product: CASSETRGGGNTIYF.